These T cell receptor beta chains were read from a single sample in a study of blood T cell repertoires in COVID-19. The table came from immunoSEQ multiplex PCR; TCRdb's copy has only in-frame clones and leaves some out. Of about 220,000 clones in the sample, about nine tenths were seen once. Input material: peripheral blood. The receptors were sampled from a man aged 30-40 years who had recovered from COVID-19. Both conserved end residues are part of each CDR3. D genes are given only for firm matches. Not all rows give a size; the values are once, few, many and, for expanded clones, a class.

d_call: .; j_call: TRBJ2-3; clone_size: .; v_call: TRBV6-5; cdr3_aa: CASTTSYSTDTQYF; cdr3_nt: TGTGCCAGCACCACTAGCTACAGCACAGATACGCAGTATTTT
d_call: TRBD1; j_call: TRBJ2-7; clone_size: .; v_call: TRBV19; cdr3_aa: CATGAGGVDEQYF; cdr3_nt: TGTGCCACCGGGGCAGGGGGCGTGGACGAGCAGTACTTC
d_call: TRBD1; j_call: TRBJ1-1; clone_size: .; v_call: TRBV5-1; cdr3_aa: CASSSWTGDTEAFF; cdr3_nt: TGCGCCAGCAGCTCCTGGACAGGGGACACTGAAGCTTTCTTT
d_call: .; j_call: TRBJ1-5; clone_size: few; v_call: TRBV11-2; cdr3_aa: CASSPGGGPILNQPQHF; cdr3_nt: TGTGCCAGCAGCCCTGGGGGGGGCCCGATTCTAAATCAGCCCCAGCATTTT
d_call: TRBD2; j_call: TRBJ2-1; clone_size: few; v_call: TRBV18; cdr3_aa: CASMGNAGGLDEQFF; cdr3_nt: TGTGCCAGCATGGGGAATGCGGGGGGGCTCGATGAGCAGTTCTTC
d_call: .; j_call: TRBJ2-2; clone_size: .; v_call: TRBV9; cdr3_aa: CASSVWASGELFF; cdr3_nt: TGTGCCAGCAGCGTTTGGGCCTCCGGGGAGCTGTTTTTT
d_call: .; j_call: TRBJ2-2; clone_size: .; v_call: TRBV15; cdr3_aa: CATSRERGTGELFF; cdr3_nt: TGTGCCACCAGCAGAGAAAGGGGCACCGGGGAGCTGTTTTTT
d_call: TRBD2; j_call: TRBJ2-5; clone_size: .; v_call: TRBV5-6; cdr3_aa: CASSLLAGGPETQYF; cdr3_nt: TGTGCCAGCAGCCTACTAGCGGGGGGCCCAGAGACCCAGTACTTC
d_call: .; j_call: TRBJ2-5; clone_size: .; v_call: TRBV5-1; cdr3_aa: CASSLANTPQETQYF; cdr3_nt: TGCGCCAGCAGCTTGGCGAACACCCCCCAAGAGACCCAGTACTTC
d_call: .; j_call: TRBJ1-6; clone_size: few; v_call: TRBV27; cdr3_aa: CASKRGNSPLHF; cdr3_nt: TGTGCCAGCAAAAGGGGGAATTCACCCCTCCACTTT
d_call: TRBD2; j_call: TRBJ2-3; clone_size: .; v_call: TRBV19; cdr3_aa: CASRTSGGRWTQYF; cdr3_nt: TGTGCCAGTAGAACTAGCGGGGGGCGATGGACGCAGTATTTT
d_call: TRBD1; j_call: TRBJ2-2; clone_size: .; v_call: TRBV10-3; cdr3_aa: CAISEAPTGVGTGELFF; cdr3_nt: TGTGCCATCAGTGAGGCCCCCACAGGGGTGGGCACCGGGGAGCTGTTTTTT
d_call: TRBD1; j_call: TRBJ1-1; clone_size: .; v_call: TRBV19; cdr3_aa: CASTETGGGRRTEAFF; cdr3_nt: TGTGCCAGTACCGAGACAGGGGGCGGGAGGAGGACTGAAGCTTTCTTT
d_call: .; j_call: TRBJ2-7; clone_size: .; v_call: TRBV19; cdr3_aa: CASSQTGFSEYEQYF; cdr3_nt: TGTGCCAGTAGTCAAACAGGGTTTTCGGAGTACGAGCAGTACTTC
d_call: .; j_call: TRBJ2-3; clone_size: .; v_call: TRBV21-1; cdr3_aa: CASIKKVEGDTQYF; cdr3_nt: TGTGCCAGCATCAAAAAGGTGGAGGGAGATACGCAGTATTTT
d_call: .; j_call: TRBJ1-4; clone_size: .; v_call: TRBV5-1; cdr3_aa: CASSPGGESEKLFF; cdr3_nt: TGCGCCAGCAGCCCGGGAGGGGAAAGTGAAAAACTGTTTTTT